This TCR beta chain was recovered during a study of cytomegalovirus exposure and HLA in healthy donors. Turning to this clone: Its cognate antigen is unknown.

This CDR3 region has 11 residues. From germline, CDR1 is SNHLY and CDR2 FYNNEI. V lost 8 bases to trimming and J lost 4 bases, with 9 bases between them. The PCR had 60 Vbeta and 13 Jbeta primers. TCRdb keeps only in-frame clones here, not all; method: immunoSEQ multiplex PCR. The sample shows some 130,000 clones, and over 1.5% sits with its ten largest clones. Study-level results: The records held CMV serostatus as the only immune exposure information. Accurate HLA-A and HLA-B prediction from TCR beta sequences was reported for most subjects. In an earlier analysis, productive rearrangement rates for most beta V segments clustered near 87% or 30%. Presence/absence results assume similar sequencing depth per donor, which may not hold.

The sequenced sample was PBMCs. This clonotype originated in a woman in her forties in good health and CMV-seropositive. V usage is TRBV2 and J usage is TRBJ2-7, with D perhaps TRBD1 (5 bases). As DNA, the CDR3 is TGTGCCAGCGGGCAGGGTTACGAGCAGTACTTC. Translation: CASGQGYEQYF.